This T cell receptor (beta chain) was sequenced in a study of response to subunit inactivated influenza vaccine. Germline-derived CDR1 and CDR2 are MNHEY and SMNVEV (reference sequence). The CDR3 extends over 13 amino acids. The V gene lost 6 bases and the J gene lost 3 bases, with 11 bases spanning the gap. TCRdb passed the RT-PCR reads through MiXCR, listing each CDR3 protein once. The profile shows 150,000 to 200,000 distinct CDR3 sequences, more than 10% of them singletons. This sample was shared with a second study, whose subject was T cells expressing NK-cell markers. According to that study: With UMIs, 5'RACE template switching was used to make TCR beta cDNA. A few donors showed these clonotypes also leading the CD3+CD56-NKG2C+ fraction.

The specimen comprised CD8+ T cells sorted from PBMCs, sampled about 12 days after vaccination. The sequence was obtained from a man aged 45-60 years who received an inactivated influenza vaccine. V usage is TRBV27 and J usage is TRBJ1-1; no definite D call. The chain's CDR3 is CASSWGPDTEAFF. The DNA for the CDR3 is TGTGCCAGCAGCTGGGGTCCCGACACTGAAGCTTTCTTT.